What follows are 27 T cell receptor beta chains derived from one specimen sequenced in a study of cytomegalovirus exposure and HLA in healthy donors. Amplification used 60 Vbeta primers and 13 Jbeta primers. The repertoire was sequenced with immunoSEQ multiplex PCR; TCRdb's copy has only in-frame clones and lacks some. This sample yields about 120,000 clones, of which 70% to 85% are seen a single time; less than 5.5% belongs to the top ten. Sequencing used PBMCs. Source of these receptors: a man in his fifties or sixties in good health and CMV-seropositive.

This clone occurred once. V and J are TRBV5-6 and TRBJ1-2, with 11 bases aligning to TRBD1. Germline loops: CDR1 SGHDT, CDR2 YYEEEE. This CDR3 has 16 residues. V lost 2 bases to trimming and J lost 4 bases; unmatched junction nucleotides: 7. CDR3 sequence: CASSLRSGTGGYGYTF. DNA for the CDR3: TGTGCCAGCAGCTTAAGAAGTGGGACAGGGGGCTATGGCTACACCTTC.

This clone was found once. V is TRBV6-1 and J is TRBJ2-7, with D perhaps TRBD2 (6 bases). CDR1 and CDR2 from the germline V gene are MNHNS and SASEGT. V dropped 9 bases and J dropped 4 bases, with 16 bases sitting between them. The CDR3 runs to 13 residues. As DNA, the CDR3 is TGTGCCAGTTCGGCCGTACGGGGGTACGAGCAGTACTTC. This encodes CASSAVRGYEQYF.

About this clone: Different DNA sequences within this sample yield the same CDR3. The chain recombines TRBV5-1 with TRBJ1-2, with a weak D call TRBD1 (5 bases). Germline lookup yields CDR1 SGHRS and CDR2 YFSETQ. V was clipped by 5 bases and J by 1 base, with 15 bases between them. This CDR3 is built from 15 residues. In nucleotides, the CDR3 is TGCGCCAGCAGTTCTGGGTCAGGGTTTAACTATGGCTACACCTTC. Its translation: CASSSGSGFNYGYTF. The full variable domain, its missing parts supplied by reference TRBV5-1 and TRBJ1-2, is KAGVTQTPRYLIKTRGQQVTLSCSPISGHRSVSWYQQTPGQGLQFLFEYFSETQRNKGNFPGRFSGRQFSNSRSEMNVSTLELGDSALYLCASSSGSGFNYGYTFGSGTRLTVV.

The DNA of the CDR3 is TGTGCCAGCAGCTTTGGACAGGGGGTTACCGGGGAGCTGTTTTTT. The encoded protein is CASSFGQGVTGELFF. The V gene is TRBV7-2, the J gene TRBJ2-2, with TRBD1 identical over 10 bases. This CDR3 region has 15 residues. The ends lost 3 bases at V and 5 bases at J; junction bases unmatched: 3. The germline V gene encodes CDR1 SGHTA and CDR2 FQGNSA.

The chain links TRBV5-1 to TRBJ2-1; 7 positions agree with TRBD2. The ends lost 4 bases at V and 4 bases at J; junction bases unmatched: 8. CDR1 is SGHRS and CDR2 is YFSETQ in the germline V gene. CDR3 length: 15 amino acids. In DNA, the CDR3 is TGCGCCAGCAGCCCTGGGACTACCCCGTACAATGAGCAGTTCTTC. It encodes CASSPGTTPYNEQFF.

V usage is TRBV5-1 and J usage is TRBJ2-5; 9 nucleotides line up with TRBD2. Trimming took 4 bases from V and 2 from J; bases not matched to a gene: 12. This CDR3 comprises 17 residues. CDR1 and CDR2 (germline): SGHRS, YFSETQ. The CDR3 sequence is CASSVAIAGVGQETQYF. The CDR3 DNA is TGCGCCAGCAGCGTTGCGATAGCGGGAGTAGGTCAAGAGACCCAGTACTTC.

The chain recombines TRBV28 with TRBJ1-5; TRBD1 matches 8 bases. J was trimmed by 4 bases and V by 4 bases; bases with no gene match: 12. CDR1 MDHEN and CDR2 SYDVKM come from the germline V gene. This CDR3 comprises 17 residues. The CDR3 DNA follows: TGTGCCAGCAGTTCCCGACAGGGGAGGGGTCTTAATCAGCCCCAGCATTTT. Encoded protein: CASSSRQGRGLNQPQHF.

This rearrangement joins TRBV19 to TRBJ1-2; no firm D call. The CDR3 loop spans 14 amino acids. CDR1 LNHDA and CDR2 SQIVND come from the germline V gene (reference sequence). V was shortened by 3 bases and J by 5 bases, with 13 bases between the two germline ends. CDR3 amino acids: CASSIPTGDYGYTF. The CDR3 DNA reads TGTGCCAGTAGTATCCCAACGGGAGATTATGGCTACACCTTC.

J is TRBJ1-2 and V is TRBV27; 11 positions match TRBD1. Germline V gives CDR1 MNHEY, CDR2 SMNVEV (reference sequence). The V and J ends lost 3 bases and 0 bases, in that order; junction bases with no gene match: 3. This CDR3 region has 16 residues. CDR3 in amino acids: CASSFKGQGANYGYTF. DNA of the CDR3: TGTGCCAGCAGTTTTAAGGGACAGGGGGCTAACTATGGCTACACCTTC.

J is TRBJ2-5 and V is TRBV4-2, with D possibly TRBD2 on 6 matching bases. The CDR3 has 11 residues. CDR1 is LGHNA and CDR2 is YNFKEQ in the germline V gene. Between the trimmed V and J ends, which lost 4 bases and 7 bases, there was a span of 7 bases. CDR3 bases: TGTGCCAGCAGCCTGGAGGGGACCCAGTACTTC. Translating gives CASSLEGTQYF.

The chain recombines TRBV7-9 with TRBJ1-1; the D is unclear. V dropped 5 bases and J dropped 0 bases, with 16 bases sitting between them. The germline V gene has CDR1 SEHNR and CDR2 FQNEAQ (reference sequence). The CDR3 runs to 16 residues. Here the CDR3 reads CASSPPGGTMNTEAFF. The CDR3 DNA sequence: TGTGCCAGCAGCCCCCCGGGTGGCACCATGAACACTGAAGCTTTCTTT.

The chain has TRBV4-1 and TRBJ2-3, with 15 positions matching TRBD2. Trimming cost V 2 bases and J 2 bases; bases outside gene matches: 5. This CDR3 is 18 amino acids long. The germline V gene has CDR1 MGHRA and CDR2 YSYEKL. The CDR3 DNA follows: TGCGCCAGCAGCCAAAGGGGGACTAGCGGGGGGACCACAGATACGCAGTATTTT. Encoded protein: CASSQRGTSGGTTDTQYF.

CDR3 sequence: CASSLRQGVEAFF. CDR3 sequence (DNA): TGCGCCAGCAGCTTACGACAGGGGGTTGAAGCTTTCTTT. The gene calls are TRBV5-1 and TRBJ1-1, with 9 positions matching TRBD1. V was clipped by 2 bases and J by 7 bases; unmatched bases: 3. Germline-derived CDR1 and CDR2 are SGHRS and YFSETQ. The CDR3 length is 13 residues.

V gene TRBV7-6 combines with J gene TRBJ2-3, with D tentatively TRBD2 (7 bases). Per the germline V gene, CDR1 is SGHVS and CDR2 is FNYEAQ. Trimming pared 2 bases from V and 5 bases from J, leaving 14 bases between. The CDR3 totals 15 residues. The CDR3 is CASSLLWGGRDTQYF. In DNA, the CDR3 is TGTGCCAGCAGCTTATTGTGGGGGGGCAGAGATACGCAGTATTTT.

This clone has only one observation. This sample includes further DNA sequences coding for the same CDR3. This sequence joins TRBV5-1 and TRBJ2-1; 13 bases align to TRBD2. This CDR3 is 18 amino acids long. Germline V gene sequence: CDR1 SGHRS, CDR2 YFSETQ. V trimming: 4 bases; J trimming: 0 bases; junction bases outside the gene matches: 7. CDR3 protein: CASSIGLAGADSYNEQFF. CDR3 nucleotide sequence: TGCGCCAGCAGCATCGGACTAGCGGGGGCCGACTCCTACAATGAGCAGTTCTTC.

The chain employs TRBV9 and TRBJ2-7; a weak D match, TRBD2 (5 bases). Trimming stripped 0 bases from V and 0 bases from J, with 13 bases between. Germline V gene sequence: CDR1 SGDLS, CDR2 YYNGEE. The CDR3 length is 16 residues. CDR3 in DNA: TGTGCCAGCAGCGTAGAGGGCGGAGGCAGCTCCTACGAGCAGTACTTC. Its translation is CASSVEGGGSSYEQYF.

The rearrangement uses TRBV28 and TRBJ1-5; TRBD1 might be the D (6 bases). The CDR3 loop spans 14 amino acids. CDR1 MDHEN and CDR2 SYDVKM come from the germline V gene. V lost 6 bases and J 5 bases, leaving 14 bases between the germline ends. CDR3 in amino acids: CASRDGQSDQPQHF. CDR3 DNA: TGTGCCAGCAGGGACGGACAGTCCGATCAGCCCCAGCATTTT.

The chain combines TRBV19 with TRBJ2-2; D may be TRBD2 (7 bases). The CDR3 contains 11 residues. V dropped 8 bases and J dropped 9 bases, with 10 bases sitting between them. Per germline, CDR1 LNHDA and CDR2 SQIVND (reference sequence). The CDR3 DNA sequence: TGTGCCAGTTCGGGGGGCAGGGAGCTGTTTTTT. It is translated as CASSGGRELFF. The full variable domain, its missing parts supplied by reference TRBV19 and TRBJ2-2, is DGGITQSPKYLFRKEGQNVTLSCEQNLNHDAMYWYRQDPGQGLRLIYYSQIVNDFQKGDIAEGYSVSREKKESFPLTVTSAQKNPTAFYLCASSGGRELFFGEGSRLTVL.

In its sample, this clone was seen many times. The sample carries other DNA sequences with the same CDR3. The V and J genes are TRBV6-1 and TRBJ1-1; the D is unclear. The V end was cut by 4 bases, the J end by 5 bases, with 8 bases between. Germline lookup yields CDR1 MNHNS and CDR2 SASEGT. The CDR3 is made up of 12 amino acids. The DNA of the CDR3 is TGTGCCAGCAGTGTTCGGGGAACTGAAGCTTTCTTT. Encoded protein: CASSVRGTEAFF.

This sequence joins TRBV2 and TRBJ2-2; possible D gene TRBD1, 7 bases. Trimming cost V 7 bases and J 1 base, with 13 bases left between them. This CDR3 region has 15 residues. Germline V gene lookup returns CDR1 SNHLY and CDR2 FYNNEI. CDR3 region: CASKQGGQNTGELFF. The CDR3 nucleotides read TGTGCCAGCAAGCAGGGGGGTCAGAACACCGGGGAGCTGTTTTTT.

This chain uses TRBV11-1 with TRBJ2-5, with 8 bases aligning to TRBD1. The CDR3 length is 15 residues. V was clipped by 5 bases and J by 4 bases; unmatched bases: 9. Looked up from germline, CDR1 is SGHAT and CDR2 is FQDESV (reference sequence). The CDR3 DNA is TGTGCCAGCAGCCCGATGCAGGGGGCGGGAGAGACCCAGTACTTC. Its translation: CASSPMQGAGETQYF.

The rearrangement joins TRBV6-5 to TRBJ2-5, with D maybe TRBD1 (7 bases). This CDR3 comprises 12 residues. The germline V gene encodes CDR1 MNHEY and CDR2 SVGAGI. The ends were cut back, 10 bases at V and 3 bases at J, with 12 bases in the middle. The CDR3 reads CATRGAKETQYF. CDR3 DNA sequence: TGTGCCACCAGGGGGGCGAAAGAGACCCAGTACTTC.

As DNA, the CDR3 is TGTGCCAGCAGCTCCTGGCCCCTTCATTTAGGCAGGGGTGATCAGCCCCAGCATTTT. This translates into CASSSWPLHLGRGDQPQHF. The chain has TRBV7-2 and TRBJ1-5; tentatively, D is TRBD1 (6 bases). Germline CDR1 is SGHTA and CDR2 is FQGNSA. V lost 4 bases, J lost 5 bases, and 27 bases lay in between. CDR3 length: 19 amino acids.

The chain is built from TRBV5-4 and TRBJ2-7, with TRBD2 matching 11 bases. Trimming removed 0 bases from V and 3 bases from J; junction bases left unmatched: 5. The CDR3 extends over 16 amino acids. The germline CDR1 and CDR2 sequences are SGHNT and YYREEE (reference sequence). CDR3 sequence: CASSLGLAGSIYEQYF. In nucleotides, the CDR3 is TGTGCCAGCAGCTTGGGACTAGCGGGGTCGATCTACGAGCAGTACTTC.

V and J are TRBV19 and TRBJ2-7; 9 positions match TRBD2. V shed 0 bases, J shed 5 bases, and the junction held 11 bases outside the gene matches. Germline V gives CDR1 LNHDA, CDR2 SQIVND (reference sequence). This CDR3 has 17 amino acids. CDR3 region: CASSIDLREGPLNEQYF. In DNA, the CDR3 is TGTGCCAGTAGTATAGATCTGCGGGAGGGCCCGCTCAACGAGCAGTACTTC.

This clone appeared once. The chain employs TRBV6-1 and TRBJ1-5; tentative D call: TRBD1 (6 bases). Germline CDR1 reads MNHNS; CDR2 reads SASEGT. V was trimmed by 4 bases and J by 4 bases, leaving 14 bases between them. This CDR3 region has 15 residues. DNA of the CDR3: TGTGCCAGCAGTGGACAGGTGGTCCGAAATCAGCCCCAGCATTTT. Protein: CASSGQVVRNQPQHF.

In its sample, this clone was seen a few times. The chain links TRBV27 to TRBJ1-4, with 8 bases lining up with TRBD1. The CDR3 is 17 residues long. V lost 0 bases to trimming and J lost 4 bases; unmatched junction nucleotides: 7. Germline values: CDR1 MNHEY, CDR2 SMNVEV (reference sequence). CDR3 protein: CASSLSRGTGNNEKLFF. The CDR3, as DNA: TGTGCCAGCAGTTTATCGCGGGGGACAGGCAATAATGAAAAACTGTTTTTT.